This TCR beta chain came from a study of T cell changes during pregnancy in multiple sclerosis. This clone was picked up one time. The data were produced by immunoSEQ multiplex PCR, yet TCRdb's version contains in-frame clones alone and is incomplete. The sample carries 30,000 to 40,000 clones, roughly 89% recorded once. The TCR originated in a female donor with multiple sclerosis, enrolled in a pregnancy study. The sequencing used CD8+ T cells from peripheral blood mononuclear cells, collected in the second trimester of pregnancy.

The chain's CDR3 is CASSLAKDNEQFF. For the CDR3, the DNA is TGTGCCAGCAGTCTAGCGAAGGACAATGAGCAGTTCTTC. The chain joins TRBV6-6 to TRBJ2-1; D may be TRBD2 (6 bases). CDR1 is MNHNY, CDR2 SVGAGI, per germline (reference sequence). Trimming shortened V by 5 bases and J by 5 bases, and 10 bases separated the two germline ends. This CDR3 is built from 13 residues.